The 2 T cell receptor beta chains in this list originate from one sample, sequenced in a study of siplizumab effects on memory and regulatory T cells. Repertoires were generated with immunoSEQ multiplex PCR, while TCRdb's copy carries only in-frame clones and drops some. The data show some 75,000 clones, 93% seen once. Sequencing was done on a sample of CD8+ T cells sorted from blood. Receptors were obtained from a human donor in good health.

The genes are TRBV16 and TRBJ1-1; a weak D match, TRBD1 (6 bases). V lost 0 bases and J lost 6, with 11 bases in between. Germline V gives CDR1 KGHSY, CDR2 FQNENV. The CDR3 loop spans 14 amino acids. The CDR3 nucleotides read TGTGCCAGCAGCCAATCAGGGGGTATTTCTGAAGCTTTCTTT. As protein: CASSQSGGISEAFF.

The chain recombines TRBV6-5 with TRBJ1-3, with D tentatively TRBD1 (5 bases). V was clipped by 5 bases and J by 0 bases, with 11 bases between them. The germline gives CDR1 MNHEY, CDR2 SVGAGI. This CDR3 has 15 residues. CDR3 region: CASSPGTYSGNTIYF. CDR3 DNA sequence: TGTGCCAGCAGTCCCGGGACTTACTCTGGAAACACCATATATTTT.